This record concerns one T cell receptor (beta chain) sequence. Its target is unknown. The germline V gene has CDR1 KGHSH and CDR2 LQKENI. With 5 bases clipped from V and 8 bases from J, the junction kept 10 bases outside the gene matches. CDR3 length: 14 residues. The entry originates in a study of blood T cells in healthy people across ages. Together with a sample-barcoded 5' primer, a J-beta primer mix was included in a second PCR lasting about 7 to 12 cycles. Each of the cDNA molecules was tagged by a template-switch adaptor with 12 random nucleotides. One entry per CDR3 protein, called by TCRdb with MiXCR from the 5' RACE reads. The sample contains 1.8 million or so distinct CDR3 sequences, more than 35% of which appear only once. Findings and caveats of the study: No one knew whether donors had CMV, which possibly confounded expanded clonotype changes.

Material: blood. This chain connects TRBV18 to TRBJ1-1; 8 nucleotides match TRBD1. The receptor comes from a human donor in good health. In nucleotides, the CDR3 is TGTGCCAGCTCAGAGGACAGGGTATCCGACGAAGCTTTCTTT. It encodes CASSEDRVSDEAFF.